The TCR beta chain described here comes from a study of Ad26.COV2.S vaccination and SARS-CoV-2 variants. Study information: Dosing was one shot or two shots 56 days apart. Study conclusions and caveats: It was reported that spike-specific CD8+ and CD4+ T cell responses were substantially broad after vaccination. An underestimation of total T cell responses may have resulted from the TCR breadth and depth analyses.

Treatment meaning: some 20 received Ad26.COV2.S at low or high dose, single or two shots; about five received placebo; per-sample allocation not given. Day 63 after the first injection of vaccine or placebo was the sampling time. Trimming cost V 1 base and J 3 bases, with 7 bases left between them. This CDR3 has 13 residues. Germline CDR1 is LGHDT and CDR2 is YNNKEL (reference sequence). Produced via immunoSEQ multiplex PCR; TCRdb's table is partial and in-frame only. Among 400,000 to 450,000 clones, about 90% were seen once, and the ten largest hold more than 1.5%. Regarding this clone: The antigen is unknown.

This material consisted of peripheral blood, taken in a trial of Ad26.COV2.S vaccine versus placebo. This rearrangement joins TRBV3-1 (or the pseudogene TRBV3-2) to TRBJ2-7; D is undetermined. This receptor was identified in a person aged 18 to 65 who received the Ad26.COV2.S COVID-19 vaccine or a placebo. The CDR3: CASSQVSGYEQYF. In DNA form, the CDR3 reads TGTGCCAGCAGCCAAGTTTCCGGCTACGAGCAGTACTTC.